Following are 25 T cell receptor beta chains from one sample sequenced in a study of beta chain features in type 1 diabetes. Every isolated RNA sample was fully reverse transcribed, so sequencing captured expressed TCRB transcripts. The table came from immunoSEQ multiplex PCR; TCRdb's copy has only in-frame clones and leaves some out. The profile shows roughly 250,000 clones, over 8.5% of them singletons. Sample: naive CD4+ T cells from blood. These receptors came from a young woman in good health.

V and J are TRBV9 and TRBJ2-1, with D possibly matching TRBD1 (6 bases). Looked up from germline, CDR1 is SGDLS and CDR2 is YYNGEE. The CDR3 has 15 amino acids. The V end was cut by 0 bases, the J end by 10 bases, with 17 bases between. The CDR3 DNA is TGTGCCAGCAGCGTAGTTTTCTCAGGGGTCGAAGAGCAGTTCTTC. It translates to CASSVVFSGVEEQFF.

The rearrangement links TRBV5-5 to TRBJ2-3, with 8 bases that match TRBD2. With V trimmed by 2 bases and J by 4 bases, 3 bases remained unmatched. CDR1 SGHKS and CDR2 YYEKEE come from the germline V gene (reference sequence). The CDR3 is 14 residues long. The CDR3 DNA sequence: TGTGCCAGCAGCTTTACTAGCGGAGCAGATACGCAGTATTTT. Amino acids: CASSFTSGADTQYF.

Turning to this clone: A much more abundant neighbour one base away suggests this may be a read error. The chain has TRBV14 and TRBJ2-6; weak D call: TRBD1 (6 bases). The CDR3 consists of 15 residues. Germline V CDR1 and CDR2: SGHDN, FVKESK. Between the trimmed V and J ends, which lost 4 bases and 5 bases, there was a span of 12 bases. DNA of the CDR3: TGTGCCAGCAGCCGCCGGACAGATCGGGCCAACGTCCTGACTTTC. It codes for CASSRRTDRANVLTF. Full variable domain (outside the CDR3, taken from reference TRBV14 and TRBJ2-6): EAGVTQFPSHSVIEKGQTVTLRCDPISGHDNLYWYRRVMGKEIKFLLHFVKESKQDESGMPNNRFLAERTGGTYSTLKVQPAELEDSGVYFCASSRRTDRANVLTFGAGSRLTVL.

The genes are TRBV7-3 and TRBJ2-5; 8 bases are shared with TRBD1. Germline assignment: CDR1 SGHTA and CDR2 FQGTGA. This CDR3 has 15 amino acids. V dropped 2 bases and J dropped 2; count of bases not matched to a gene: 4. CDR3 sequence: CASSLGRQGQETQYF. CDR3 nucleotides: TGTGCCAGCAGCTTAGGCCGACAGGGGCAAGAGACCCAGTACTTC.

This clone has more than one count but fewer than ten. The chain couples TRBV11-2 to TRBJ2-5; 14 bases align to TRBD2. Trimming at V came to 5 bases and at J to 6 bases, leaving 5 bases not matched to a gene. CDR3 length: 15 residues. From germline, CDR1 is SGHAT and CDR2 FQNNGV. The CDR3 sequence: CASSEGLAGAKTQYF. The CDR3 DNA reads TGTGCCAGCAGCGAGGGACTAGCGGGAGCAAAGACCCAGTACTTC.

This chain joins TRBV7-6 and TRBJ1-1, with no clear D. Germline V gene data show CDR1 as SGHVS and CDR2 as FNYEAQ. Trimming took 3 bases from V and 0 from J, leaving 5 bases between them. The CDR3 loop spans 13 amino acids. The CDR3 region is CASSFPVNTEAFF. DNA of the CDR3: TGTGCCAGCAGCTTTCCTGTGAACACTGAAGCTTTCTTT.

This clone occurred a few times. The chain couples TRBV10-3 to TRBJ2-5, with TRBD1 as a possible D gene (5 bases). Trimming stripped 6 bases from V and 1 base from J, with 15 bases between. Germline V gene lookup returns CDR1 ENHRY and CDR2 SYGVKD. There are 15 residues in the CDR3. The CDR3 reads CAIRDTKRGQETQYF. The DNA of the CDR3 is TGTGCCATCAGGGACACTAAAAGAGGCCAAGAGACCCAGTACTTC.

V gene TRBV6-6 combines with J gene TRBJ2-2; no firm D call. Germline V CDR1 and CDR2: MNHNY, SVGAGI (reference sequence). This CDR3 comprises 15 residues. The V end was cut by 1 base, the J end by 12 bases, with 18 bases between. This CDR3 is CASSYLLLEPRKLFF. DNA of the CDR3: TGTGCCAGCAGTTACTTACTGCTCGAACCGCGGAAGCTGTTTTTT.

The CDR3 reads CASAGQGRDTEAFF. In nucleotides, the CDR3 is TGTGCCAGCGCAGGACAGGGAAGGGACACTGAAGCTTTCTTT. This rearrangement joins TRBV18 to TRBJ1-1; 8 bases are shared with TRBD1. The CDR3 sequence is 14 residues long. Germline lookup yields CDR1 KGHSH and CDR2 LQKENI. J was trimmed by 3 bases and V by 8 bases; bases with no gene match: 8.

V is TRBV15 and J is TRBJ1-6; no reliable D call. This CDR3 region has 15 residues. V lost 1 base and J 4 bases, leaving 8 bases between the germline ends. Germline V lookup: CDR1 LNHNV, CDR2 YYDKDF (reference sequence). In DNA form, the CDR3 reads TGTGCCACCAGCAGAGCTAGGCAATATAATTCACCCCTCCACTTT. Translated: CATSRARQYNSPLHF.

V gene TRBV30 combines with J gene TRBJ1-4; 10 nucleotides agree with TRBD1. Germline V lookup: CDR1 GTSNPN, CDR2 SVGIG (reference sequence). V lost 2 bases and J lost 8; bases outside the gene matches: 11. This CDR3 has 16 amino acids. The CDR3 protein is CAWSSPGQGIGEKLFF. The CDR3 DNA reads TGTGCCTGGAGTAGTCCGGGACAGGGGATAGGAGAAAAACTGTTTTTT.

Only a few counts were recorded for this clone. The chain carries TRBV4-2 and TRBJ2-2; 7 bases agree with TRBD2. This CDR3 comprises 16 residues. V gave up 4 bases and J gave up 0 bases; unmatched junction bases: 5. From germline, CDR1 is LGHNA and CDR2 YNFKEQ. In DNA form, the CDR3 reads TGTGCCAGCAGCCCAATAGCGGGTACGAACACCGGGGAGCTGTTTTTT. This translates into CASSPIAGTNTGELFF.

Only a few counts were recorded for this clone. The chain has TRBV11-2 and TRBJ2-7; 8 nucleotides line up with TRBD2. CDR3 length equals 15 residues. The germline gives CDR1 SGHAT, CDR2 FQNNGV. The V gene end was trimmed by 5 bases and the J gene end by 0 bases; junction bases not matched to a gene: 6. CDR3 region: CASSQSGSLSYEQYF. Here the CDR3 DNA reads TGTGCCAGCAGCCAAAGCGGGAGTCTCTCCTACGAGCAGTACTTC.

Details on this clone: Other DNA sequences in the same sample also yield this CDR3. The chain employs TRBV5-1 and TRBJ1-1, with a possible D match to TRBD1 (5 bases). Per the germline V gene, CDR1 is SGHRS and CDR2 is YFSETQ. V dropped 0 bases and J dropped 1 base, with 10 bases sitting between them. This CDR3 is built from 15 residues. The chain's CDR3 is CASSLGQGWNTEAFF. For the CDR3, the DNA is TGCGCCAGCAGCTTGGGGCAGGGATGGAACACTGAAGCTTTCTTT.

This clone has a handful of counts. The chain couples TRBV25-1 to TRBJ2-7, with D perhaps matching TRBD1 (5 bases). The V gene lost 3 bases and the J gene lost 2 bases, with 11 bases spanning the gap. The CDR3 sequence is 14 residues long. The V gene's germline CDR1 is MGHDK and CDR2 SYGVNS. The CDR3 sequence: CASSESRVPYEQYF. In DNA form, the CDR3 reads TGTGCCAGCAGTGAGAGCAGGGTACCCTACGAGCAGTACTTC.

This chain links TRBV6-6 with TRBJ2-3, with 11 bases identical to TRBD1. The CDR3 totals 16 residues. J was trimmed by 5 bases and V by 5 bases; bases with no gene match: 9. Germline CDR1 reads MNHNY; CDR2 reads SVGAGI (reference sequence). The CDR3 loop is CASSLPGQGVRDTQYF. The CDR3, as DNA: TGTGCCAGCAGTCTGCCGGGACAGGGGGTTCGAGATACGCAGTATTTT.

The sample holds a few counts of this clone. The CDR3 DNA reads as TGTGCCAGCAGTTTGGGGGGGCCGGGATACAATGAGCAGTTCTTC. It translates to CASSLGGPGYNEQFF. The V gene is TRBV6-6, the J gene TRBJ2-1, with a possible D match to TRBD2 (7 bases). V was cut by 4 bases and J by 4 bases, with 14 bases left in between. CDR1 and CDR2 from the germline V gene are MNHNY and SVGAGI (reference sequence). The CDR3 has 15 amino acids.

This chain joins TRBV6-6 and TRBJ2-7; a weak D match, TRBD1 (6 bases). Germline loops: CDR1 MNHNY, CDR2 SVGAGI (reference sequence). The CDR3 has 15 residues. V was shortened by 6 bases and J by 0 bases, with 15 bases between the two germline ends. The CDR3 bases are TGTGCCAGCAGCGGACAGACTCTTTACTCCTACGAGCAGTACTTC. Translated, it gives CASSGQTLYSYEQYF.

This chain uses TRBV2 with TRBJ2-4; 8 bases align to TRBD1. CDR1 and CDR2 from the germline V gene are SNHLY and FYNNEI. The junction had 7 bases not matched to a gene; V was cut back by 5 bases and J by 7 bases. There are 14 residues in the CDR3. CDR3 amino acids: CASSPTGAGNIQYF. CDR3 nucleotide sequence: TGTGCCAGCAGTCCGACAGGGGCCGGGAACATTCAGTACTTC.

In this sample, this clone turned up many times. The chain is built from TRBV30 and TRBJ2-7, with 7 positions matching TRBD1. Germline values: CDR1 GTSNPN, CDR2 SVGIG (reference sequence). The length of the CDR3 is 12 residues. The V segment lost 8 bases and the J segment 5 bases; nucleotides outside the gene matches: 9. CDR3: CAAQTGTHEQYF. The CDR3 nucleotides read TGTGCCGCCCAGACAGGGACCCACGAGCAGTACTTC.

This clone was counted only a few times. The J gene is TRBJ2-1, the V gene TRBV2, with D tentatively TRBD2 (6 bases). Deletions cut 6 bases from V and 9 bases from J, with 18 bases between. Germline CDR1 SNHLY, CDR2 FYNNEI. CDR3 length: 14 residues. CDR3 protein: CASSETRRGGEQFF. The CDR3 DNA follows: TGTGCCAGCAGCGAGACTAGAAGGGGTGGTGAGCAGTTCTTC.

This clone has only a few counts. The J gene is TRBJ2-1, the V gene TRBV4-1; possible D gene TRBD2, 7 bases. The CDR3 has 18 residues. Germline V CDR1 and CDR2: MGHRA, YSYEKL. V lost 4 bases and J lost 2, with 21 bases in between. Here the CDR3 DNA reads TGCGCCAGCAGCCCCTCGGGTACCGGGGGGCTCCCCTACAATGAGCAGTTCTTC. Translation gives CASSPSGTGGLPYNEQFF.

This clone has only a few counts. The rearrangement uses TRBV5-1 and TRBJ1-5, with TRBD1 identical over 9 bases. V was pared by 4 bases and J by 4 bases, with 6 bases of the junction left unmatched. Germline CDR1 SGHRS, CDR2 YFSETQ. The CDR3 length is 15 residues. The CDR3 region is CASSRTGELNQPQHF. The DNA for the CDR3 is TGCGCCAGCAGCCGGACAGGGGAATTAAATCAGCCCCAGCATTTT.

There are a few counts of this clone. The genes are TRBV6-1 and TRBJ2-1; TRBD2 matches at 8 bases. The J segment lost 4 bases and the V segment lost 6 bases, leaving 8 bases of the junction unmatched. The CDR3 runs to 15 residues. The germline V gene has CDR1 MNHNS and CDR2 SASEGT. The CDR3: CASSLGGANYNEQFF. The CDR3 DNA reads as TGTGCCAGCAGCCTCGGGGGGGCCAATTACAATGAGCAGTTCTTC.

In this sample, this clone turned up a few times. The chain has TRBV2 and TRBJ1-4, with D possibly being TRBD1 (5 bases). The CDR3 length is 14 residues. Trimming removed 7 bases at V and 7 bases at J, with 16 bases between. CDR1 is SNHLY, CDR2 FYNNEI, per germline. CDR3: CASIRDGGAEKLFF. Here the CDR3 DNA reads TGTGCCAGCATTCGGGACGGAGGGGCTGAAAAACTGTTTTTT.